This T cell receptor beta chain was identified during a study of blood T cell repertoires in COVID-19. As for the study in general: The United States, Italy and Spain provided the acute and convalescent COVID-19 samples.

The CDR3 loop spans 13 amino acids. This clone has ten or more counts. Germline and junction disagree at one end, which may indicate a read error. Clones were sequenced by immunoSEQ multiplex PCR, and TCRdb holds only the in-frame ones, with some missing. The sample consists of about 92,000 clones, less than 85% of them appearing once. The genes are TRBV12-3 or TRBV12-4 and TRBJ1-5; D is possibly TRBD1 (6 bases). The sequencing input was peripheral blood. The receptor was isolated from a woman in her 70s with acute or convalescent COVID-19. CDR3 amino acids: CASSFGSRGPLYF. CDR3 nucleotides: TGTGCCAGCAGTTTTGGGAGCAGGGGCCCGTTGTATTTT.